These 13 T cell receptor beta chains came from one sample sequenced in a study of shared clonotypes between healthy human individuals. The protocol was immunoSEQ multiplex PCR, while the TCRdb copy is restricted to in-frame clones and leaves out a portion. Found here are about 600,000 clones, roughly 97% of them singletons; the top ten hold 0.057%. The material sequenced was naive CD4+ T cells sorted from blood. Subset defined: CD45RA+ positively selected. The receptors here all came from a woman in her 30s in good health.

V and J are TRBV7-9 and TRBJ2-1; 8 bases are shared with TRBD2. Trimming took 5 bases from V and 3 from J; bases not matched to a gene: 18. This CDR3 region has 19 residues. The germline V gene has CDR1 SEHNR and CDR2 FQNEAQ (reference sequence). This CDR3 is CASSPRLRSGGSHYNEQFF. The CDR3 nucleotides are TGTGCCAGCAGCCCCCGGTTGAGGTCGGGGGGGAGTCACTACAATGAGCAGTTCTTC.

This chain links TRBV11-2 with TRBJ2-5; maybe TRBD1 (5 bases). The CDR3 length is 14 residues. The germline gives CDR1 SGHAT, CDR2 FQNNGV. The V end was cut by 1 base, the J end by 4 bases, with 10 bases between. The CDR3 DNA follows: TGTGCCAGCAGCTTAGCTCCAGGGCCAGAGACCCAGTACTTC. Its protein product is CASSLAPGPETQYF.

The gene calls are TRBV5-1 and TRBJ2-5; TRBD2 matches 13 bases. The DNA end is a closer match to TRBJ2-7, so the J assignment may be wrong. The CDR3 extends over 15 amino acids. Germline V gives CDR1 SGHRS, CDR2 YFSETQ. The DNA of the CDR3 is TGCGCCAGCAGCTTAGGACTAGCGGGAGTCTACGAGCAGTACTTC. Protein product: CASSLGLAGVYEQYF.

This chain links TRBV9 with TRBJ2-1, with 11 bases fitting TRBD2. Germline values: CDR1 SGDLS, CDR2 YYNGEE. The CDR3 is 15 amino acids. After removal of 4 bases from V and 7 bases from J, the junction contained 7 bases not matched to a gene. CDR3 sequence (DNA): TGTGCCAGCAGCCCACGACTAGCGGGATCAAATGAGCAGTTCTTC. Translating gives CASSPRLAGSNEQFF.

V gene TRBV2 combines with J gene TRBJ1-6; D is uncertain. Germline assignment: CDR1 SNHLY and CDR2 FYNNEI. The CDR3 extends over 10 amino acids. Between the trimmed V and J ends, which lost 6 bases and 14 bases, there was a span of 8 bases. Here the CDR3 reads CASSQITLHF. The DNA for the CDR3 is TGTGCCAGCAGCCAGATCACCCTCCACTTT.

The genes are TRBV2 and TRBJ1-1; D unresolved. Per germline, CDR1 SNHLY and CDR2 FYNNEI. The CDR3 extends over 13 amino acids. Trimming cost V 2 bases and J 2 bases, with 6 bases left between them. CDR3: CASSENYNTEAFF. CDR3 DNA sequence: TGTGCCAGCAGTGAAAATTATAACACTGAAGCTTTCTTT.

V and J are TRBV10-1 and TRBJ2-7, with D perhaps TRBD1 or TRBD2 (5 bases each). Germline values: CDR1 WNHNN, CDR2 SYGVQD (reference sequence). This CDR3 region has 14 residues. V lost 0 bases, J lost 2 bases, and 8 bases lay in between. Here the CDR3 reads CASSESGRTYEQYF. The CDR3 nucleotides are TGCGCCAGCAGTGAGTCGGGACGCACCTACGAGCAGTACTTC.

The chain links TRBV28 to TRBJ1-2; 9 bases are a match to TRBD1. V lost 5 bases to trimming and J lost 3 bases; unmatched junction nucleotides: 10. Looked up from germline, CDR1 is MDHEN and CDR2 is SYDVKM. The CDR3 spans 16 residues. The CDR3 loop reads CASSPDRGKKDYGYTF. DNA for the CDR3: TGTGCCAGCAGTCCCGACAGGGGGAAGAAGGACTATGGCTACACCTTC.

The chain employs TRBV28 and TRBJ2-1; TRBD1 might be the D (5 bases). Germline loops: CDR1 MDHEN, CDR2 SYDVKM. V shed 5 bases and J shed 6 bases, with 17 bases lying between them. The CDR3 extends over 15 amino acids. The CDR3 region is CASSPGPDISNEQFF. CDR3 coding DNA: TGTGCCAGCAGTCCCGGCCCGGACATCAGCAATGAGCAGTTCTTC.

V gene TRBV9 combines with J gene TRBJ1-3, with D unresolved. The CDR3 contains 14 residues. CDR1 and CDR2 (germline): SGDLS, YYNGEE. V lost 0 bases, J lost 0 bases, and 4 bases lay in between. CDR3 sequence reads: CASSVGSSGNTIYF. The CDR3 nucleotides are TGTGCCAGCAGCGTAGGCAGCTCTGGAAACACCATATATTTT.

The chain couples TRBV6-6 to TRBJ2-7; no firm D call. CDR3 length: 12 residues. Germline V gene data show CDR1 as MNHNY and CDR2 as SVGAGI (reference sequence). With 4 bases removed from V and 2 bases from J, the gap between germline ends came to 6 bases. The chain's CDR3 is CASSSITYEQYF. CDR3 sequence (DNA): TGTGCCAGCAGTTCGATCACCTACGAGCAGTACTTC.

The chain has TRBV28 and TRBJ1-2; TRBD1 is a possible D gene (6 bases). V was cut by 4 bases and J by 4 bases, with 16 bases left in between. Looked up from germline, CDR1 is MDHEN and CDR2 is SYDVKM. The CDR3 is 15 residues long. The CDR3 bases are TGTGCCAGCAGTTCCTCTTGGGGGGCGGCCTATGGCTACACCTTC. It specifies CASSSSWGAAYGYTF.

This rearrangement joins TRBV6-6 to TRBJ2-5, with D unresolved. Germline CDR1 and CDR2: MNHNY and SVGAGI (reference sequence). This CDR3 comprises 12 residues. The V end lost 4 bases, the J end lost 3 bases, and 6 bases lay between the germline ends. Here the CDR3 DNA reads TGTGCCAGCAGTTTGACTGAAGAGACCCAGTACTTC. It specifies CASSLTEETQYF.